This entry concerns a single TCR beta chain. Its target is not known. Every donor had blood drawn once into heparin, roughly 110 mL on average. Sorting based on CD45RO/CCR7/CD25/CD127/CD95/CD27 separated CD4+ naive, central memory, regulatory and stem cell-like memory cells. The entirety of the isolated RNA underwent reverse transcription, so expressed TCRB transcripts were sequenced. Generated by immunoSEQ multiplex PCR, the TCRdb table keeps only in-frame clones and is missing some. The data show under 300,000 clones, approximately 16% seen once. The trim removed 4 bases at V and 4 bases at J, leaving 8 bases unmatched. CDR1 and CDR2 (germline): MGHRA, YSYEKL. This CDR3 spans 15 amino acids. The data derive from a study of beta chain features in type 1 diabetes. Study observations and caveats: A PCR bias possibly favoring shorter templates would apply equally to patients and controls. Moderately but significantly shorter TCRB CDR3s were found in Type 1 diabetes patients in all four CD4+ subsets.

The receptor was isolated from a man aged 25 to 40 with type 1 diabetes. The sample comprised naive CD4+ T cells from blood. The chain uses TRBV4-1 and TRBJ1-1; 8 bases align to TRBD1. CDR3 DNA: TGCGCCAGCAGCCCAGAGGACAGGGAGGCCACTGAAGCTTTCTTT. Protein sequence: CASSPEDREATEAFF.